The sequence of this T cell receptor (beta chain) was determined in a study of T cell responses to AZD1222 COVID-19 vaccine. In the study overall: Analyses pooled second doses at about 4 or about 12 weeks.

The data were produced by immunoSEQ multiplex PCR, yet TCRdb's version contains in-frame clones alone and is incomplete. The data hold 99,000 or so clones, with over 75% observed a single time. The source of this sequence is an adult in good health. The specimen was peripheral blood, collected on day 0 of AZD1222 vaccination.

CDR3 amino acids: CASFDQGDTEAFF. CDR3 sequence (DNA): TGTGCCAGCTTCGACCAGGGGGACACTGAAGCTTTCTTT. This sequence joins TRBV18 and TRBJ1-1; TRBD1 aligns across 7 bases. V dropped 7 bases and J dropped 3; count of bases not matched to a gene: 5. Looked up from germline, CDR1 is KGHSH and CDR2 is LQKENI. The CDR3 contains 13 residues.